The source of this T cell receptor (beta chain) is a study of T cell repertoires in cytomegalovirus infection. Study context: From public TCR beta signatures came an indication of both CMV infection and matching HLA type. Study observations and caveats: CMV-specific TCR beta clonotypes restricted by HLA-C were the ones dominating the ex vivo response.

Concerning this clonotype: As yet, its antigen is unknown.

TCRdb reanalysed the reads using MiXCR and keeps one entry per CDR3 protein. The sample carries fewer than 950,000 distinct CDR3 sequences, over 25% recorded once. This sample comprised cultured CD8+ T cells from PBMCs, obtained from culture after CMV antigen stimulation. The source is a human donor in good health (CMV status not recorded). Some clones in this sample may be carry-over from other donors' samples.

The CDR3 here is CASIITGAAGELFF. Written as DNA, the CDR3 is TGTGCCAGCATTATCACAGGGGCGGCCGGGGAGCTGTTTTTT. This chain uses TRBV12-3 or TRBV12-4 with TRBJ2-2, with 7 bases fitting TRBD1. The CDR3 loop spans 14 amino acids. V trimming: 7 bases; J trimming: 6 bases; junction bases outside the gene matches: 8.